The 8 T cell receptor beta chains listed next were all sequenced from one sample in a study of long-term antiretroviral therapy in people with HIV. The libraries were made with immunoSEQ v3.0 at survey level. Generated by immunoSEQ multiplex PCR, the TCRdb table keeps only in-frame clones and is missing some. The sample holds 21,000 or so clones, around 89% seen once. Source: unsorted PBMCs, taken 2.3 years after starting antiretroviral therapy. Receptors originate from a man aged 55 to 70 with HIV.

J is TRBJ1-1 and V is TRBV5-1; possibly TRBD1 for D (5 bases). The germline V and J ends were trimmed by 3 bases and 6 bases, with 21 bases remaining between them. CDR3 length: 16 residues. Germline CDR1 and CDR2: SGHRS and YFSETQ. DNA for the CDR3: TGCGCCAGCAGCTATCCAGGGTCTCGCCGGAGCGCTGAAGCTTTCTTT. It yields the protein CASSYPGSRRSAEAFF.

The genes are TRBV29-1 and TRBJ1-2; TRBD1 agrees at 8 bases. This CDR3 spans 16 amino acids. J lost 2 bases, V lost 6 bases, and 14 bases had no gene match. Germline loops: CDR1 SQVTM, CDR2 ANQGSEA. The CDR3 DNA reads as TGCAGCGTCCGGGCCCCGGACAGGGCATTGAACTATGGCTACACCTTC. Its translation is CSVRAPDRALNYGYTF.

The chain combines TRBV19 with TRBJ1-4, with TRBD1 matching over 8 bases. V was clipped by 5 bases and J by 6 bases; unmatched bases: 2. The CDR3 has 13 residues. CDR1 is LNHDA, CDR2 SQIVND, per germline (reference sequence). The CDR3 is CASSGQGDEKLFF. The CDR3 DNA reads as TGTGCCAGTAGTGGACAGGGTGATGAAAAACTGTTTTTT.

The V and J genes are TRBV30 and TRBJ1-4; D is perhaps TRBD1 (6 bases). V was pared by 2 bases and J by 8 bases, with 18 bases between. CDR3 size: 15 residues. CDR1 and CDR2 (germline): GTSNPN, SVGIG (reference sequence). This CDR3 reads CAWSLPARGKEKLFF. CDR3 in DNA: TGTGCCTGGAGTTTGCCGGCCAGGGGAAAAGAAAAACTGTTTTTT. Complete variable domain (other parts from reference TRBV30 and TRBJ1-4): SQTIHQWPATLVQPVGSPLSLECTVEGTSNPNLYWYRQAAGRGLQLLFYSVGIGQISSEVPQNLSASRPQDRQFILSSKKLLLSDSGFYLCAWSLPARGKEKLFFGSGTQLSVL.

To note about this clone: This same CDR3 is encoded by further DNA sequences in the sample. The chain couples TRBV5-1 to TRBJ2-6; 7 bases match TRBD1. Germline assignment: CDR1 SGHRS and CDR2 YFSETQ. The CDR3 extends over 16 amino acids. V lost 4 bases to trimming and J lost 2 bases; unmatched junction nucleotides: 6. The CDR3 DNA follows: TGCGCCAGCAGCCGGCCCGACAGGGCTGGGGCCAACGTCCTGACTTTC. Amino acid sequence: CASSRPDRAGANVLTF.

The CDR3: CASSTGLVGNIQYF. The CDR3 nucleotides are TGTGCCAGTAGTACAGGGCTGGTCGGAAACATTCAGTACTTC. V and J are TRBV19 and TRBJ2-4, with a possible D match to TRBD1 (5 bases). The germline V and J ends were trimmed by 4 bases and 6 bases, with 13 bases remaining between them. CDR3 length equals 14 residues. Germline lookup yields CDR1 LNHDA and CDR2 SQIVND (reference sequence). Filled out from reference TRBV19 and TRBJ2-4, the complete variable domain reads DGGITQSPKYLFRKEGQNVTLSCEQNLNHDAMYWYRQDPGQGLRLIYYSQIVNDFQKGDIAEGYSVSREKKESFPLTVTSAQKNPTAFYLCASSTGLVGNIQYFGAGTRLSVL.

The chain employs TRBV2 and TRBJ2-1; 14 bases match TRBD2. The CDR3 is 16 residues long. Germline V gene data show CDR1 as SNHLY and CDR2 as FYNNEI. Unmatched junction bases numbered 9, after V lost 7 bases and J lost 7 bases. The CDR3 DNA sequence: TGTGCCAGCATGGGGACTAGCGGGAGTGCTAGGAATGAGCAGTTCTTC. Its translation is CASMGTSGSARNEQFF.

This chain uses TRBV11-2 with TRBJ1-5; D might be TRBD1 (5 bases). The germline V gene encodes CDR1 SGHAT and CDR2 FQNNGV. V lost 2 bases and J lost 0, with 14 bases in between. The CDR3 loop spans 17 amino acids. CDR3 DNA sequence: TGTGCCAGCAGCTTATCTGGTATGGGGCTTAGCAATCAGCCCCAGCATTTT. This translates into CASSLSGMGLSNQPQHF.